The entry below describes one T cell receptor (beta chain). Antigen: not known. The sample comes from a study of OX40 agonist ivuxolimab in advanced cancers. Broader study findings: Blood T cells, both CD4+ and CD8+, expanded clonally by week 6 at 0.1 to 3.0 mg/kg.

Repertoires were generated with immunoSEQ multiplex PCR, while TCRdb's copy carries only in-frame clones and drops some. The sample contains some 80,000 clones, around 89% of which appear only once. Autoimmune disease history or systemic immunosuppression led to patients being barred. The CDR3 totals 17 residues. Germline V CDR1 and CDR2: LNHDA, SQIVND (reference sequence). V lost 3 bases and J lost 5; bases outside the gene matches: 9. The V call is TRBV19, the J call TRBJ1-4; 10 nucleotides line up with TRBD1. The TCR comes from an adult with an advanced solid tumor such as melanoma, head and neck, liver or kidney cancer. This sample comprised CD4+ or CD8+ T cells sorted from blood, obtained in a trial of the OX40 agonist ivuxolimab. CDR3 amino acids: CASSIFGGQGENEKLFF. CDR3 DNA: TGTGCCAGTAGTATTTTTGGAGGACAGGGGGAAAATGAAAAACTGTTTTTT.